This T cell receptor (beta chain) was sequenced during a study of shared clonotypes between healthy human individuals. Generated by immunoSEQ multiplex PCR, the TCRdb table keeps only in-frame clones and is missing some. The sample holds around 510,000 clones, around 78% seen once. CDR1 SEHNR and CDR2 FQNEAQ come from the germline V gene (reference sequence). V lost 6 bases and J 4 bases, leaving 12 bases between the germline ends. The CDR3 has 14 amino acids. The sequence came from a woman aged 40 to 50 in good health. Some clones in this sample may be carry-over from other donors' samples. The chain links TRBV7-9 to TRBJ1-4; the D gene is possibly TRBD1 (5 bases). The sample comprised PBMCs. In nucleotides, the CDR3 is TGTGCCAGCAGTACCGGGGCGAATAATGAAAAACTGTTTTTT. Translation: CASSTGANNEKLFF.